The source of this TCR beta chain is a study of CD8 T cells in Susac syndrome. The CDR3 contains 19 residues. CDR1 and CDR2 from the germline V gene are LNHDA and SQIVND (reference sequence). V was pared by 6 bases and J by 2 bases, with 18 bases of the junction left unmatched. Comments on this clonotype: Its antigen is as yet unknown.

RNA was extracted with the RNeasy kit, and a quantity of about 0.45 to 1 ug was reverse transcribed using random hexamers. The amplification used immunoSEQ multiplex PCR on TCR beta CDR3; it spanned 54 Vbeta and 13 Jbeta. MiXCR, applied by TCRdb to the immunoSEQ multiplex PCR reads, yields one record per CDR3 protein. The data show about 120,000 distinct CDR3 sequences, with roughly 92% seen just once and approximately 0.12% held by the top ten. General study points: The number of individuals included in the study's TCR sequencing and HLA analysis was acknowledged as relatively small.

The TCR sequence derives from a human donor in good health. This chain uses TRBV19 with TRBJ1-3; 8 nucleotides line up with TRBD1. What was sequenced was CD8+ T cells from PBMCs. The CDR3 spells CASRGTPGQGNSTGNTIYF. CDR3 DNA sequence: TGTGCCAGTAGGGGGACTCCTGGACAGGGAAATTCGACTGGAAACACCATATATTTT.